Listed below are T cell receptor beta chains from one sample, sequenced in a study of blood T cell repertoires in COVID-19. The table came from immunoSEQ multiplex PCR; TCRdb's copy has only in-frame clones and leaves some out. The table records around 220,000 clones, 65% to 85% of them present only once. The specimen was PBMCs or T cells enriched from blood (not recorded which). All receptors come from a woman in her forties with acute COVID-19. The CDR3 runs from the conserved cysteine through the conserved F or W. A D gene is named only where the DNA matches it firmly. Rows give clone size only sometimes, using once, few, many, or a class for an expanded clone.

j_gene | abundance | v_gene | d_gene | CDR3aa | CDR3nt
TRBJ2-2 | - | TRBV11-2 | TRBD2 | CASSFRLAGPGELFF | TGTGCCAGCAGCTTCAGACTAGCGGGACCCGGGGAGCTGTTTTTT
TRBJ1-5 | - | TRBV9 | TRBD1 | CASSKTGVTEPQHF | TGTGCCAGCAGCAAGACAGGGGTAACGGAGCCCCAGCATTTT
TRBJ1-6 | - | TRBV7-9 | - | CASSDPGRGVKVSPLHF | TGTGCCAGCAGCGACCCGGGCCGGGGGGTGAAAGTTTCACCCCTCCACTTT
TRBJ1-1 | - | TRBV5-1 | - | CASSGADWGEYTEAFF | TGCGCCAGCAGCGGAGCGGATTGGGGTGAATACACTGAAGCTTTCTTT
TRBJ2-3 | - | TRBV28 | TRBD1 | CASSIHPGQGKDTQYF | TGTGCCAGCAGTATACACCCGGGACAGGGCAAAGATACGCAGTATTTT
TRBJ1-5 | - | TRBV6-2/TRBV6-3 | - | CASSYTLERPRGNQPQHF | TGTGCCAGCAGTTACACTCTAGAGAGGCCTAGAGGGAATCAGCCCCAGCATTTT
TRBJ1-1 | - | TRBV2 | TRBD1 | CASRDRGGTEAFF | TGTGCCAGCAGAGACAGGGGAGGCACTGAAGCTTTCTTT
TRBJ2-7 | - | TRBV19 | TRBD2 | CASSISGHSGSEQYF | TGTGCCAGTAGTATATCGGGCCACAGCGGGAGCGAGCAGTACTTC
TRBJ1-6 | - | TRBV18 | TRBD1 | CASSLGQGKSPLHF | TGTGCCAGCTCACTAGGACAGGGAAAGTCACCCCTCCACTTT
TRBJ2-1 | - | TRBV9 | - | CASSVGGIKDEQFF | TGTGCCAGCAGCGTAGGCGGGATTAAGGATGAGCAGTTCTTC
TRBJ2-1 | - | TRBV6-5 | - | CASSFVGVSYNEQFF | TGTGCCAGCAGTTTCGTAGGGGTATCCTACAATGAGCAGTTCTTC
TRBJ1-1 | few | TRBV27 | - | CASSRRQLNTEAFF | TGTGCCAGCAGTCGACGACAGCTGAACACTGAAGCTTTCTTT
TRBJ1-3 | - | TRBV5-1 | - | CASSLAGSSGNTIYF | TGCGCCAGCAGCTTGGCGGGGTCCTCTGGAAACACCATATATTTT
TRBJ2-1 | - | TRBV5-1 | - | CASSLSRGNNEQFF | TGCGCCAGCAGCTTATCACGGGGGAACAATGAGCAGTTCTTC
TRBJ2-3 | - | TRBV6-6 | - | CAGSAGSETDTQYF | TGTGCCGGCTCCGCCGGGTCTGAAACAGATACGCAGTATTTT
TRBJ1-4 | - | TRBV3-1/TRBV3-2 | - | CASSANYEKLFF | TGTGCCAGCAGCGCTAACTATGAAAAACTGTTTTTT
TRBJ2-1 | once | TRBV5-4 | TRBD2 | CASSAPSGGYNEQFF | TGTGCCAGCAGCGCGCCTAGCGGGGGGTACAATGAGCAGTTCTTC